This is a list of T cell receptor beta chains from one sample in a study of T-cell reconstitution after alpha-beta-depleted transplantation in children. MiXCR, run by TCRdb on the PCR reads, gives a single entry per CDR3 protein. Of 600,000 to 700,000 distinct CDR3 sequences listed, less than 15% are singletons. Sequencing was performed on PBMCs, taken before TCRalphabeta/CD19-depleted stem cell transplant. Receptors were obtained from a girl aged 2-10 years with congenital amegakaryocytic thrombocytopenia, due to receive a stem cell transplant. The CDR3 runs from the conserved cysteine through the conserved F or W. D genes are given only for firm matches. Expanded clones get a size class; other rows say once, few or many, or leave the size out.

. TRBJ1-3 many TRBV5-1 CASRSYGMAKNTIYF TGCGCCAGCAGGTCTTATGGGATGGCTAAGAACACCATATATTTT
. TRBJ1-2 . TRBV20-1 CSARAPWVDYGYTF TGCAGTGCTAGAGCCCCTTGGGTAGACTATGGCTACACCTTC
. TRBJ1-6 . TRBV27 CASSLLVNSPLHF TGTGCCAGCAGTTTATTGGTGAATTCACCCCTCCACTTT
. TRBJ1-1 . TRBV29-1 CSALGGMNTEAFF TGCAGCGCCCTGGGGGGGATGAACACTGAAGCTTTCTTT
. TRBJ2-1 many TRBV28 CAISYSNEQFF TGTGCCATCAGTTATAGCAATGAGCAGTTCTTC
. TRBJ1-6 many TRBV24-1 CATSDLGQTLHF TGTGCCACCAGTGATTTGGGACAAACCCTCCACTTT
. TRBJ2-3 few TRBV20-1 CSARSGLLAASTDTQYF TGCAGTGCTAGATCCGGCCTACTAGCCGCTAGCACAGATACGCAGTATTTT
TRBD2 TRBJ2-2 many TRBV20-1 CSASSRLAGTPTGELFF TGCAGTGCTAGTTCCCGACTAGCGGGGACCCCCACCGGGGAGCTGTTTTTT
. TRBJ2-1 many TRBV5-1 CASSSAGNEQFF TGCGCCAGCAGCTCTGCTGGGAATGAGCAGTTCTTC
. TRBJ2-7 many TRBV12-3/TRBV12-4 CASSSRQHEQYF TGTGCCAGCAGCTCGAGGCAGCACGAGCAGTACTTC
TRBD2 TRBJ2-1 many TRBV5-1 CASSTYLLAGGPYEQFF TGCGCCAGCAGCACCTACTTACTAGCGGGAGGGCCCTATGAGCAGTTCTTC
. TRBJ2-3 few TRBV3-1 CASSQPGLVSTDTQYF TGTGCCAGCAGCCAGCCCGGCCTGGTTAGCACAGATACGCAGTATTTT
. TRBJ2-5 many TRBV5-1 CASRKKEAEETQYF TGCGCCAGCAGGAAAAAAGAAGCGGAAGAGACCCAGTACTTC
. TRBJ1-5 many TRBV28 CASSLSTGLGSQHF TGTGCCAGCAGTTTATCTACAGGGTTAGGATCCCAGCATTTT
TRBD1 TRBJ2-5 many TRBV5-1 CASSETGETQYF TGCGCCAGCAGCGAGACAGGGGAGACCCAGTACTTC
. TRBJ2-7 many TRBV18 CASSAKGRAYEQYF TGTGCCAGCTCGGCGAAGGGGAGAGCCTACGAGCAGTACTTC
TRBD2 TRBJ2-1 many TRBV7-2 CASSRTSGSWVYNEQFF TGTGCCAGCAGCCGGACTAGCGGTAGTTGGGTCTACAATGAGCAGTTCTTC
. TRBJ2-4 many TRBV5-4 CASSGDLFDIQYF TGTGCCAGCAGCGGGGACTTATTCGACATTCAGTACTTC
. TRBJ2-6 few TRBV29-1 CSVDTGRGANVLTF TGCAGCGTTGACACCGGGCGTGGGGCCAACGTCCTGACTTTC
. TRBJ2-1 few TRBV5-1 CASSPSPPNEQFF TGCGCCAGCAGCCCCTCCCCCCCGAATGAGCAGTTCTTC
TRBD1 TRBJ2-7 . TRBV5-1 CASSPEGTGDIYEQYF TGCGCCAGCAGCCCGGAGGGGACAGGGGATATCTACGAGCAGTACTTC
. TRBJ2-1 . TRBV5-1 CASMPRVGNEQFF TGCGCCAGCATGCCCCGGGTGGGGAATGAGCAGTTCTTC
TRBD1 TRBJ1-4 many TRBV20-1 CSARGQSNEKLFF TGCAGTGCTAGGGGACAGAGTAATGAAAAACTGTTTTTT
. TRBJ2-5 many TRBV7-7 CASSLQGGGQETQYF TGTGCCAGCAGCTTACAGGGAGGTGGGCAAGAGACCCAGTACTTC
TRBD1 TRBJ2-3 . TRBV25-1 CASSEYKGQGADTQYF TGTGCCAGCAGTGAATATAAGGGACAGGGGGCAGATACGCAGTATTTT
. TRBJ2-4 . TRBV7-9 CASSSLISPAKNIQYF TGTGCCAGCAGCTCACTAATCTCGCCCGCCAAAAACATTCAGTACTTC
TRBD2 TRBJ2-3 . TRBV11-1 CASSSTRTSGRAAADTQYF TGTGCCAGCAGCTCCACTCGGACTAGCGGACGGGCGGCGGCAGATACGCAGTATTTT
TRBD1 TRBJ2-7 . TRBV2 CASTGQGTSSYEQYF TGTGCCAGCACGGGACAGGGGACTAGCTCCTACGAGCAGTACTTC
TRBD1 TRBJ2-1 few TRBV7-9 CASSSQTGEVEQFF TGTGCCAGCAGCTCCCAGACAGGGGAGGTTGAGCAGTTCTTC
TRBD1 TRBJ2-7 many TRBV20-1 CSASLPQGSEYEQYF TGCAGTGCTAGTCTTCCACAGGGGTCCGAATACGAGCAGTACTTC
. TRBJ2-5 few TRBV7-9 CASTFGGETQYF TGTGCCAGCACCTTCGGGGGAGAGACCCAGTACTTC
. TRBJ2-2 few TRBV7-8 CASSHQIAGGELFF TGTGCCAGCAGCCACCAAATCGCTGGGGGGGAGCTGTTTTTT